Listed below are T cell receptor beta chains from one sample, sequenced in a study of blood T cell repertoires in COVID-19. Clones were sequenced by immunoSEQ multiplex PCR, and TCRdb holds only the in-frame ones, with some missing. The data contain around 120,000 clones, roughly 87% of them singletons. The sample consisted of peripheral blood. The receptors come from a man older than 75 with acute or convalescent COVID-19. Each CDR3 is given with its conserved first and last residue. Fields, in order: D gene, J gene, V gene, clone size, CDR3 protein, CDR3 DNA. A D gene is named only where the DNA matches it firmly. Clone sizes are given selectively: once, few, many, or a class where the clone is expanded.

>NA|TRBJ2-5|TRBV19|NA
CASSIQGPGTQYF
TGTGCCAGTAGTATACAGGGCCCAGGGACCCAGTACTTC
>TRBD1|TRBJ1-3|TRBV6-6|NA
CASSRDGTGRIGNTIYF
TGTGCCAGCAGCCGAGACGGGACAGGGAGGATAGGAAACACCATATATTTT
>TRBD1|TRBJ2-3|TRBV4-1|NA
CASSQDSGQGADTQYF
TGCGCCAGCAGCCAAGACTCGGGACAGGGGGCAGATACGCAGTATTTT
>NA|TRBJ2-3|TRBV4-1|NA
CASTSTAISTDTQYF
TGCGCCAGCACCTCTACCGCAATATCCACAGATACGCAGTATTTT
>NA|TRBJ1-1|TRBV7-9|NA
CASSLTVNTEAFF
TGTGCCAGCAGTTTAACAGTGAACACTGAAGCTTTCTTT
>NA|TRBJ1-3|TRBV11-2|NA
CASSLGGTGNTIYF
TGTGCCAGCAGCCTGGGGGGGACTGGAAACACCATATATTTT
>NA|TRBJ1-1|TRBV11-2|once
CASSLAAGPGTEAFF
TGTGCCAGCAGCTTAGCTGCGGGGCCTGGCACTGAAGCTTTCTTT
>TRBD1|TRBJ2-1|TRBV9|NA
CASSAPGTGGHNEQFF
TGTGCCAGCAGCGCGCCCGGGACAGGGGGCCACAATGAGCAGTTCTTC
>TRBD1|TRBJ1-2|TRBV6-1|NA
CASSEAGRDRGNYGYTF
TGTGCCAGCAGTGAAGCAGGGCGGGACAGGGGCAACTATGGCTACACCTTC
>NA|TRBJ1-2|TRBV7-2|NA
CASSFERTFGGIDYTF
TGTGCCAGCAGCTTCGAACGGACGTTCGGGGGAATTGACTACACCTTC
>TRBD2|TRBJ2-7|TRBV29-1|NA
CSVALGGSVYEQYF
TGCAGCGTCGCGCTGGGCGGGAGTGTCTACGAGCAGTACTTC
>NA|TRBJ1-1|TRBV6-5|NA
CASKALRFNTEAFF
TGTGCCAGCAAAGCGTTGAGGTTCAACACTGAAGCTTTCTTT
>TRBD2|TRBJ2-5|TRBV7-2|NA
CASSYRTSGAETQYF
TGTGCCAGCAGCTATCGGACTAGCGGGGCGGAGACCCAGTACTTC
>NA|TRBJ2-7|TRBV6-6|NA
CASSYTGSSYEQYF
TGTGCCAGCAGTTACACAGGGAGTTCCTACGAGCAGTACTTC
>NA|TRBJ1-2|TRBV3-1/TRBV3-2|NA
CASSQDPAGALYGYTF
TGTGCCAGCAGCCAAGATCCAGCAGGGGCGTTGTATGGCTACACCTTC
>NA|TRBJ1-6|TRBV30|NA
CAWSLNSPLHF
TGTGCCTGGAGTCTGAATTCACCCCTCCACTTT
>NA|TRBJ1-3|TRBV27|NA
CASSLSTSVGNTIYF
TGTGCCAGCAGTTTATCAACTTCTGTTGGAAACACCATATATTTT
>TRBD2|TRBJ2-7|TRBV4-2|once
CASSPGLAGASSYEQYF
TGTGCCAGCAGCCCGGGACTAGCGGGGGCGAGCTCCTACGAGCAGTACTTC
>TRBD1|TRBJ1-2|TRBV11-2|NA
CASSSGQANYGYTF
TGTGCCAGCAGTTCCGGACAGGCTAACTATGGCTACACCTTC
>NA|TRBJ2-2|TRBV10-3|NA
CAISEGGTNTGELFF
TGTGCCATCAGTGAGGGAGGGACGAACACCGGGGAGCTGTTTTTT
>NA|TRBJ1-1|TRBV19|once
CASSIPQEAFF
TGTGCCAGTAGTATCCCCCAGGAAGCTTTCTTT
>TRBD1|TRBJ1-2|TRBV4-1|NA
CASSPPSGQGAYGYTF
TGCGCCAGCAGCCCCCCAAGCGGACAGGGGGCATATGGCTACACCTTC
>TRBD1|TRBJ1-2|TRBV7-9|once
CASSRGTGADYGYTF
TGTGCCAGCAGCCGCGGGACAGGGGCAGACTATGGCTACACCTTC
>TRBD2|TRBJ2-3|TRBV6-2/TRBV6-3|once
CASSPGLAGLEEDTQYF
TGTGCCAGCAGTCCCGGACTAGCGGGGCTCGAGGAAGATACGCAGTATTTT
>NA|TRBJ2-2|TRBV3-1/TRBV3-2|NA
CASSLRSPGELFF
TGTGCCAGCAGCCTCCGTAGCCCCGGGGAGCTGTTTTTT
>TRBD1|TRBJ2-5|TRBV10-3|NA
CAISESDRAKGTQYF
TGTGCCATCAGTGAGTCGGACAGGGCGAAAGGGACCCAGTACTTC